The 28 T cell receptor beta chains below all came from one sample that was sequenced in a study of blood T cells in healthy people across ages. Together with a sample-barcoded 5' primer, a J-beta primer mix was included in a second PCR lasting about 6 to 11 cycles. MiXCR, applied by TCRdb to the 5' RACE reads, yields one record per CDR3 protein. The sample shows fewer than 2 million distinct CDR3 sequences, about two fifths of them seen only once. Sequencing was carried out using blood. These receptors came from a human donor in good health.

This clonotype was recorded a few times. The V and J genes are TRBV7-3 and TRBJ2-3; TRBD2 agrees at 8 bases. Germline CDR1 SGHTA, CDR2 FQGTGA. Trimming removed 1 base from V and 4 bases from J; junction bases left unmatched: 4. CDR3 length equals 15 residues. CDR3 nucleotide sequence: TGTGCCAGCAGCTTAAGGCCACTAGCGGCAGATACGCAGTATTTT. This translates into CASSLRPLAADTQYF.

The chain's CDR3 is CASTMSLAGGFPFF. In nucleotides, the CDR3 is TGTGCCAGCACCATGAGTCTAGCGGGGGGGTTTCCGTTCTTC. The chain links TRBV7-2 to TRBJ2-1; 12 positions agree with TRBD2. Germline CDR1 reads SGHTA; CDR2 reads FQGNSA. The J segment lost 15 bases and the V segment lost 7 bases, leaving 13 bases of the junction unmatched. CDR3 length equals 14 residues.

Regarding this clonotype: One end of the junction fails to match germline, which may point to a read error. V usage is TRBV4-3 and J usage is TRBJ1-2, with a weak D call TRBD1 (6 bases). The CDR3 extends over 15 amino acids. The germline V gene has CDR1 LGHNA and CDR2 YSLEER. The CDR3 DNA reads TGCGCCAGCAACCAAGGGGGGGCGATCAACTATGGCTACACCTTC. Encoded protein: CASNQGGAINYGYTF.

The sample holds a few counts of this clonotype. The chain is built from TRBV5-6 and TRBJ2-5, with D perhaps given as TRBD1 or TRBD2 (6 bases each). This CDR3 spans 17 amino acids. The V gene lost 0 bases and the J gene lost 5 bases, with 20 bases spanning the gap. CDR1 is SGHDT, CDR2 YYEEEE, per germline. The CDR3 DNA follows: TGTGCCAGCAGCTTGGAGGGGGGCGCATTAAGCGAGGAGACCCAGTACTTC. It codes for CASSLEGGALSEETQYF. Using reference TRBV5-6 and TRBJ2-5 for the parts outside the CDR3, the full variable domain is DAGVTQSPTHLIKTRGQQVTLRCSPKSGHDTVSWYQQALGQGPQFIFQYYEEEERQRGNFPDRFSGHQFPNYSSELNVNALLLGDSALYLCASSLEGGALSEETQYFGPGTRLLVL.

The CDR3 here is CASRVPGGHYEQYF. CDR3 sequence (DNA): TGTGCCAGCAGGGTACCAGGGGGCCACTACGAGCAGTACTTC. The V and J genes are TRBV28 and TRBJ2-7; the match to TRBD1 covers 8 bases. The CDR3 runs 14 residues. Trimming took 6 bases from V and 3 from J; bases not matched to a gene: 7. Germline V gene lookup returns CDR1 MDHEN and CDR2 SYDVKM.

Comment on this clonotype: A much larger clonotype is one base distant, so this may be a read error. The chain combines TRBV7-8 with TRBJ2-3; 8 positions agree with TRBD1. CDR3 length: 13 amino acids. V lost 5 bases, J lost 8 bases, and 6 bases stayed unmatched. CDR1 and CDR2 from the germline V gene are SGHVS and FQNEAQ. CDR3 coding DNA: TGTGCCAGCAGCACACAGGGGGGTGGTACGCAGTATTTT. Its translation is CASSTQGGGTQYF.

The chain combines TRBV12-3 or TRBV12-4 with TRBJ1-4, with a possible D match to TRBD1 (5 bases). The CDR3 has 15 amino acids. V shed 4 bases and J shed 2 bases, with 11 bases lying between them. This CDR3 reads CASSWFRGTNEKLFF. The DNA of the CDR3 is TGTGCCAGCAGTTGGTTTCGGGGGACTAATGAAAAACTGTTTTTT.

The chain carries TRBV7-2 and TRBJ1-1; 9 bases map to TRBD1. This CDR3 contains 16 residues. The ends lost 5 bases at V and 5 bases at J; junction bases unmatched: 12. The V gene's germline CDR1 is SGHTA and CDR2 FQGNSA. CDR3 coding DNA: TGTGCCAGCAGCACAGGGGGCCGGGATGTCGCTACTGAAGCTTTCTTT. Translating it yields CASSTGGRDVATEAFF.

The chain uses TRBV6-5 and TRBJ2-3; D might be TRBD1 (6 bases). Trimming took off 0 bases at V and 10 bases at J, with 14 bases between the two ends. There are 14 residues in the CDR3. Germline V gives CDR1 MNHEY, CDR2 SVGAGI. As DNA, the CDR3 is TGTGCCAGCAGTTACTCGCTACAGGGCAGGGCGCAGTATTTT. Protein sequence: CASSYSLQGRAQYF.

The J gene is TRBJ2-3, the V gene TRBV20-1, with TRBD2 as a possible D gene (5 bases). Germline V CDR1 and CDR2: DFQATT, SNEGSKA (reference sequence). The CDR3 is 14 amino acids. Trimming took 3 bases from V and 6 from J, leaving 16 bases between them. CDR3 region: CSARWTQYWDTQYF. The CDR3 DNA reads TGCAGTGCTAGGTGGACTCAGTACTGGGATACGCAGTATTTT.

This clonotype was picked up a small number of times. The chain joins TRBV6-2 or TRBV6-3 to TRBJ1-2; 10 bases agree with TRBD1. Looked up from germline, CDR1 is MNHEY and CDR2 is SVGEGT. Trimming cost V 6 bases and J 5 bases; bases outside gene matches: 12. This CDR3 spans 16 amino acids. The CDR3 DNA follows: TGTGCCAGCAGCCGTAGGACGACAGGGGGCCCATATGGCTACACCTTC. It specifies CASSRRTTGGPYGYTF.

The rearrangement joins TRBV12-3 or TRBV12-4 to TRBJ1-5; D call uncertain. The CDR3 has 15 amino acids. V dropped 6 bases and J dropped 2 bases, with 14 bases sitting between them. The CDR3 DNA sequence: TGTGCCAGCAGCGTCCTTAATGAGGGCAATCAGCCCCAGCATTTT. This translates into CASSVLNEGNQPQHF.

V usage is TRBV3-1 and J usage is TRBJ2-3; 7 bases line up with TRBD2. The J segment lost 3 bases and the V segment lost 4 bases, leaving 7 bases of the junction unmatched. Germline values: CDR1 LGHDT, CDR2 YNNKEL (reference sequence). There are 15 residues in the CDR3. In DNA, the CDR3 is TGTGCCAGCAGCCCTAATGCGGGGGTGACAGATACGCAGTATTTT. It translates to CASSPNAGVTDTQYF.

This clonotype was picked up one time. The chain uses TRBV18 and TRBJ2-2; D remains ambiguous. The CDR3 extends over 14 amino acids. V dropped 1 base and J dropped 4 bases, with 7 bases sitting between them. Germline values: CDR1 KGHSH, CDR2 LQKENI. CDR3 residues: CASSPLKGTGELFF. Written as DNA, the CDR3 is TGTGCCAGCTCACCACTCAAGGGCACCGGGGAGCTGTTTTTT.

This clonotype was seen at least ten times. The chain recombines TRBV3-1 with TRBJ2-7; 7 nucleotides align to TRBD1. The V and J ends lost 7 bases and 3 bases, in that order; junction bases with no gene match: 9. The CDR3 extends over 14 amino acids. CDR1 LGHDT and CDR2 YNNKEL come from the germline V gene (reference sequence). CDR3 sequence reads: CASTTGTADYEQYF. The CDR3 DNA reads as TGTGCCAGCACCACCGGGACAGCAGACTACGAGCAGTACTTC.

V gene TRBV29-1 combines with J gene TRBJ2-1, with unresolved D. CDR1 and CDR2 (germline): SQVTM, ANQGSEA. The germline V and J ends were trimmed by 4 bases and 8 bases, with 12 bases remaining between them. The CDR3 spans 12 residues. CDR3 nucleotides: TGCAGCGTTGCGCGTCTCGGAGATGAGCAGTTCTTC. Translating it yields CSVARLGDEQFF.

The chain carries TRBV4-2 and TRBJ1-6; D is undetermined. The length of the CDR3 is 12 residues. CDR1 LGHNA and CDR2 YNFKEQ come from the germline V gene. Between the trimmed V and J ends, which lost 7 bases and 6 bases, there was a span of 7 bases. In DNA form, the CDR3 reads TGTGCCAGCACAAACCCTAATTCACCCCTCCACTTT. This sequence encodes CASTNPNSPLHF.

The chain is built from TRBV12-3 or TRBV12-4 and TRBJ2-4; 8 nucleotides agree with TRBD1. The junction had 20 bases not matched to a gene; V was cut back by 3 bases and J by 13 bases. The CDR3 spans 17 residues. CDR3 protein: CASSFRAGGGIRNEQYF. CDR3 nucleotides: TGTGCCAGCAGTTTCAGGGCAGGGGGCGGTATAAGGAATGAGCAGTACTTC.

This clonotype showed up just a few times. CDR3 bases: TGTGCCAGCAGCTTGGGTGGCACCAACCCCTACGAGCAGTACTTC. This gives the protein CASSLGGTNPYEQYF. The chain carries TRBV5-6 and TRBJ2-7, with D unclear. Trimming took off 0 bases at V and 2 bases at J, with 12 bases between the two ends. The CDR3 has 15 residues. Germline V CDR1 and CDR2: SGHDT, YYEEEE.

This clonotype was found a few times. The gene calls are TRBV7-2 and TRBJ2-7, with 8 bases lining up with TRBD2. CDR1 and CDR2 (germline): SGHTA, FQGNSA. This CDR3 is built from 16 residues. The V segment lost 5 bases and the J segment 6 bases; nucleotides outside the gene matches: 15. The CDR3 region has the DNA TGTGCCAGCAGCAGGACACTAGCGGCGGCTTCCCGCGAGCAGTACTTC. Amino acid sequence: CASSRTLAAASREQYF.

Only a few counts were recorded for this clonotype. This chain connects TRBV20-1 to TRBJ1-2, with no clear D. CDR3 length: 12 amino acids. Trimming stripped 7 bases from V and 4 bases from J, with 13 bases between. Germline V lookup: CDR1 DFQATT, CDR2 SNEGSKA (reference sequence). This CDR3 is CSGTHGAYGYTF. The CDR3 DNA sequence: TGCAGTGGGACCCATGGCGCCTATGGCTACACCTTC.

This chain links TRBV20-1 with TRBJ2-3; no reliable D call. V shed 3 bases and J shed 2 bases, with 12 bases lying between them. The CDR3 loop spans 14 amino acids. Germline loops: CDR1 DFQATT, CDR2 SNEGSKA (reference sequence). Here the CDR3 reads CSASTYTFTDTQYF. CDR3 coding DNA: TGCAGTGCTAGTACATATACCTTCACAGATACGCAGTATTTT.

The chain has TRBV9 and TRBJ2-2; tentatively, D is TRBD1 (5 bases). Germline V lookup: CDR1 SGDLS, CDR2 YYNGEE. V lost 3 bases, J lost 4 bases, and 16 bases lay in between. This CDR3 comprises 16 residues. The CDR3 nucleotides are TGTGCCAGCAGCGCGATCTTAGGGGCTGGCACCGGGGAGCTGTTTTTT. Amino acids: CASSAILGAGTGELFF.

A word on this clonotype: The junction and the germline gene differ at one end; a read error may be behind it. This chain joins TRBV7-6 and TRBJ2-1; TRBD2 agrees at 9 bases. Germline V gene lookup returns CDR1 SGHVS and CDR2 FNYEAQ. The CDR3 runs to 16 residues. The CDR3 here is CASSPRAGGSHNEQFF. CDR3 bases: TGTGCCAGCAGCCCCAGAGCGGGGGGCTCCCACAATGAGCAGTTCTTC. Full variable domain (remainder filled in from reference TRBV7-6 and TRBJ2-1): GAGVSQSPRYKVTKRGQDVALRCDPISGHVSLYWYRQALGQGPEFLTYFNYEAQQDKSGLPNDRFSAERPEGSISTLTIQRTEQRDSAMYRCASSPRAGGSHNEQFFGPGTRLTVL.

The J gene is TRBJ2-1, the V gene TRBV24-1, with D unresolved. V lost 1 base, J lost 6 bases, and 15 bases lay in between. The CDR3 has 16 amino acids. The germline gives CDR1 KGHDR, CDR2 SFDVKD. The CDR3 nucleotides are TGTGCCACCAGTGATTTCAAGTGGGAACGGCTCAATGAGCAGTTCTTC. Its translation is CATSDFKWERLNEQFF.

There are a few counts of this clonotype. The chain carries TRBV5-5 and TRBJ2-3; TRBD1 is a possible D gene (5 bases). Trimming pared 0 bases from V and 2 bases from J, leaving 13 bases between. The CDR3 loop spans 16 amino acids. CDR1 is SGHKS, CDR2 YYEKEE, per germline (reference sequence). CDR3 bases: TGTGCCAGCAGCTTGGGTCTAGGACAAAACACAGATACGCAGTATTTT. Protein: CASSLGLGQNTDTQYF.

This clonotype has a handful of counts. The rearrangement uses TRBV21-1 and TRBJ2-3; the table calls TRBD1, which could not be checked here. TRBV21-1 represents a pseudogene. The CDR3 contains 15 residues. The CDR3 reads CASSKSGTVPVGQYF. DNA of the CDR3: TGTGCCAGCAGCAAAAGCGGGACAGTCCCCGTCGGGCAGTATTTT.

This clonotype has only a few counts. The chain employs TRBV6-6 and TRBJ2-4; D not certain. Trimming took off 0 bases at V and 8 bases at J, with 17 bases between the two ends. Germline loops: CDR1 MNHNY, CDR2 SVGAGI (reference sequence). The CDR3 is made up of 16 amino acids. The CDR3 here is CASSYSDLSVPDIQYF. The CDR3 DNA reads TGTGCCAGCAGTTACTCAGATTTAAGTGTCCCAGACATTCAGTACTTC.